This is a list of T cell receptor beta chains from one sample in a study of siplizumab effects on memory and regulatory T cells. TCRdb's table, derived via immunoSEQ multiplex PCR, lists solely in-frame clones and lacks some. Seen here are tens of thousands of clones, around 94% observed once, and the top ten hold 0.3%. The sample taken for sequencing was non-Treg CD4+ T cells sorted from blood. These receptors came from a human donor in good health. The CDR3 runs from the conserved cysteine through the conserved F or W. Each record gives: V gene, D gene, J gene, clone size, CDR3 protein, CDR3 DNA. The D gene is left open where the match is weak. Clone size is stated in some rows and not others, as once, few, many or a class when expanded.

>TRBV19|NA|TRBJ1-1|NA
CASSWSTEAFF
TGTGCCAGTAGTTGGAGCACTGAAGCTTTCTTT
>TRBV6-6|TRBD1|TRBJ2-1|once
CASSRQTGGNYNEQFF
TGTGCCAGCAGTCGTCAGACAGGGGGTAACTACAATGAGCAGTTCTTC
>TRBV30|TRBD1|TRBJ1-6|once
CAWSPGQANSPLHF
TGTGCCTGGAGTCCGGGACAGGCTAATTCACCCCTCCACTTT
>TRBV19|TRBD1|TRBJ1-5|NA
CASSIARGINQPQHF
TGTGCCAGTAGTATCGCCAGGGGGATCAATCAGCCCCAGCATTTT
>TRBV6-1|NA|TRBJ1-2|NA
CASNGDTANYGYTF
TGTGCCAGCAACGGGGACACAGCTAACTATGGCTACACCTTC
>TRBV29-1|TRBD2|TRBJ2-5|NA
CSVAASGGQETQYF
TGCAGCGTTGCGGCTAGCGGAGGCCAAGAGACCCAGTACTTC
>TRBV30|NA|TRBJ2-5|NA
CAWSVRQQETQYF
TGTGCCTGGAGTGTGAGACAGCAAGAGACCCAGTACTTC
>TRBV27|NA|TRBJ1-2|NA
CASRKFEDTYYGYTF
TGTGCCAGCAGGAAGTTCGAGGACACCTACTATGGCTACACCTTC
>TRBV19|TRBD1|TRBJ2-7|NA
CASSVGQGAGEQYF
TGTGCCAGTAGTGTCGGACAGGGGGCTGGCGAGCAGTACTTC
>TRBV9|TRBD2|TRBJ2-7|NA
CASSVGPAGATYEQYF
TGTGCCAGCAGCGTAGGTCCGGCGGGAGCTACCTACGAGCAGTACTTC
>TRBV18|NA|TRBJ1-4|once
CASSPELNEKLFF
TGTGCCAGCTCACCTGAATTAAATGAAAAACTGTTTTTT
>TRBV7-8|TRBD1|TRBJ2-1|NA
CASRPTGTGVYNEQFF
TGTGCCAGCAGACCCACCGGGACAGGGGTCTACAATGAGCAGTTCTTC
>TRBV18|TRBD1|TRBJ1-2|NA
CASWSTGNYGYTF
TGTGCCAGCTGGTCGACAGGGAACTATGGCTACACCTTC
>TRBV18|TRBD1|TRBJ2-5|NA
CASSPRQGETQYF
TGTGCCAGCTCACCCCGACAGGGGGAGACCCAGTACTTC
>TRBV4-3|NA|TRBJ2-7|NA
CASSQGQGFTYEQYF
TGCGCCAGCAGCCAAGGGCAGGGGTTTACCTACGAGCAGTACTTC
>TRBV4-1|TRBD1|TRBJ2-7|NA
CASSQGGPGQGYEQYF
TGCGCCAGCAGCCAAGGGGGACCGGGACAGGGCTACGAGCAGTACTTC
>TRBV19|NA|TRBJ2-5|NA
CASRNRDGVVGTQYF
TGTGCCAGTAGGAACCGGGACGGTGTCGTTGGGACCCAGTACTTC
>TRBV19|NA|TRBJ2-6|NA
CASSMGGSGANVLTF
TGTGCCAGTAGTATGGGAGGATCTGGGGCCAACGTCCTGACTTTC
>TRBV28|NA|TRBJ1-4|NA
CASTLGGQGNEKLFF
TGTGCCAGCACCCTGGGTGGGCAGGGTAATGAAAAACTGTTTTTT
>TRBV10-3|NA|TRBJ1-2|NA
CAISSSSDRDGYTF
TGTGCCATCAGTTCCTCTTCGGACAGAGACGGCTACACCTTC
>TRBV27|TRBD2|TRBJ2-2|NA
CASSRTLAGGTGELFF
TGTGCCAGCAGTAGGACTCTAGCGGGGGGTACCGGGGAGCTGTTTTTT
>TRBV6-4|NA|TRBJ1-5|NA
CASSDSTYWLVQPQHF
TGTGCCAGCAGTGACTCGACTTATTGGTTGGTTCAGCCCCAGCATTTT
>TRBV11-2|NA|TRBJ1-4|NA
CASSLDGLGNEKLFF
TGTGCCAGCAGCTTAGATGGCTTGGGCAATGAAAAACTGTTTTTT
>TRBV30|NA|TRBJ1-2|NA
CAWSGGVGYTF
TGTGCCTGGAGTGGGGGGGTTGGCTACACCTTC
>TRBV5-6|TRBD1|TRBJ2-7|NA
CASSFRQGWESYEQYF
TGTGCCAGCAGCTTTCGACAGGGTTGGGAATCCTACGAGCAGTACTTC
>TRBV10-3|NA|TRBJ1-2|once
CAISESTRVRVANYGYTF
TGTGCCATCAGTGAGTCGACTCGAGTCCGGGTAGCTAACTATGGCTACACCTTC
>TRBV7-9|TRBD1|TRBJ1-4|NA
CASSLGTGKYEKLFF
TGTGCCAGCAGCTTAGGGACAGGGAAGTATGAAAAACTGTTTTTT
>TRBV5-5|TRBD1|TRBJ1-4|NA
CASSLVRGQSNEKLFF
TGTGCCAGCAGCTTGGTCAGGGGGCAGTCTAATGAAAAACTGTTTTTT
>TRBV18|NA|TRBJ1-3|once
CASSPSGTGSGNTIYF
TGTGCCAGCTCACCATCAGGGACTGGCTCTGGAAACACCATATATTTT
>TRBV18|TRBD1|TRBJ1-3|NA
CASSLTGVSGNTIYF
TGTGCCAGCTCACTAACAGGGGTCTCTGGAAACACCATATATTTT
>TRBV9|TRBD1|TRBJ1-4|NA
CASSPGQGEIEKLFF
TGTGCCAGCAGTCCTGGACAGGGGGAAATTGAAAAACTGTTTTTT
>TRBV2|TRBD2|TRBJ2-3|NA
CATRERELTDTQYF
TGTGCCACCCGTGAGCGGGAGTTAACAGATACGCAGTATTTT
>TRBV11-2|NA|TRBJ1-1|NA
CASSPSGTEAFF
TGTGCCAGCAGCCCCAGCGGCACTGAAGCTTTCTTT
>TRBV4-1|TRBD2|TRBJ2-2|NA
CASSHPIAGGDTGELFF
TGCGCCAGCAGCCATCCTATAGCGGGGGGCGACACCGGGGAGCTGTTTTTT